A selection of T cell receptor beta chains follows, all from one sample in a study of T-cell reconstitution after alpha-beta-depleted transplantation in children. Via MiXCR, TCRdb re-called the PCR reads, giving one row per CDR3 protein. This sample carries roughly 610,000 distinct CDR3 sequences, over 9.5% of them seen once, and the ten largest clones take approximately 4.1%. The sample was PBMCs from the stem cell graft donor, taken from the stem cell graft. These receptors were obtained from a human donor who donated a stem cell graft to a child with acute myeloid leukemia. Both conserved end residues are part of each CDR3. Each record gives: V gene, CDR3 length, D gene, J gene, clone size, CDR3 DNA, CDR3 protein. The D gene is left open where the match is weak. Size is omitted from some rows. Given values are once, few, many or a class for expanded clones.

TRBV20-1,12,-,TRBJ2-7,many,TGCAGTGCTTTTGAGGACTACTACGAGCAGTACTTC,CSAFEDYYEQYF
TRBV6-2/TRBV6-3,16,-,TRBJ1-5,few,TGTGCCAGCAGTTCATCAGGGGCGGAAAATCGACAGCCCCAGCATTTT,CASSSSGAENRQPQHF
TRBV10-3,13,TRBD1,TRBJ1-1,-,TGTGCCATCAGGGGACAGGCGAACACTGAAGCTTTCTTT,CAIRGQANTEAFF
TRBV28,15,TRBD1,TRBJ2-1,few,TGTGCCAGCAGCCCCCCAGGGGGCATGTCAAATGAGCAGTTCTTC,CASSPPGGMSNEQFF
TRBV5-1,13,-,TRBJ2-3,many,TGCGCCAGCAGCTCTCATGTGGGGAATACGCAGTATTTT,CASSSHVGNTQYF
TRBV7-3,19,TRBD2,TRBJ2-2,few,TGTGCCAGCAGCTTGGGGACTAGCGGGATACCCTCGAACACCGGGGAGCTGTTTTTT,CASSLGTSGIPSNTGELFF
TRBV14,11,-,TRBJ2-7,-,TGTGCCAGCAGTGCCAGCCACGAGCAGTACTTC,CASSASHEQYF
TRBV29-1,14,-,TRBJ2-3,many,TGCAGCGTTGGGTCAGGCGCTCAACCAGATACGCAGTATTTT,CSVGSGAQPDTQYF
TRBV7-2,13,-,TRBJ2-3,-,TGTGCCAGCAGCCCCGGACTAAGGGGGGTGCAGTATTTT,CASSPGLRGVQYF
TRBV27,16,-,TRBJ2-7,many,TGTGCCAGCAGTCCCCCCAGAGTGGGGCAGGGATACGAGCAGTACTTC,CASSPPRVGQGYEQYF